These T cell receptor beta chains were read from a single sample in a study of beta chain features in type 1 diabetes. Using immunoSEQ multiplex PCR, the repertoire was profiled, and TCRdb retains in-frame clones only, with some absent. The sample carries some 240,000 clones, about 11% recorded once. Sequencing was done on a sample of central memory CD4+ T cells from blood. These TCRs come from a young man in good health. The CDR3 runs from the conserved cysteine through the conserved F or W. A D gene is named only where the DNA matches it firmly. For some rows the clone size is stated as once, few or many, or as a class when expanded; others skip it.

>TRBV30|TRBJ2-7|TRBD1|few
TGTGCCTGGAGTCCCGGACAGGGAGTAACCTACGAGCAGTACTTC
CAWSPGQGVTYEQYF
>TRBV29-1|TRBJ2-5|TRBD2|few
TGCAGCGTTGATCTAGCGGGGCAAGAGACCCAGTACTTC
CSVDLAGQETQYF
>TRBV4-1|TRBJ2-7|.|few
TGCGCCAGCAGCCAAGATCCGACAGGGGAGGGCGAGCAGTACTTC
CASSQDPTGEGEQYF
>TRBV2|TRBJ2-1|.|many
TGTGCCAGCGCAACGACAGGATACAATGAGCAGTTCTTC
CASATTGYNEQFF
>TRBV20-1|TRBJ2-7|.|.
TGCAGTGCTTACGGGAATTACGAGCAGTACTTC
CSAYGNYEQYF
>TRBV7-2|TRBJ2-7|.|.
TGTGCCAGCAGCTTAGAGGGTAGGCACGAGCAGTACTTC
CASSLEGRHEQYF
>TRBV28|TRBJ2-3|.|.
TGTGCCAGCAGCCCTGGGCTGTCCACAGATACGCAGTATTTT
CASSPGLSTDTQYF
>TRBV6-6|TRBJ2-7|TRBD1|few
TGTGCCAGCAGTTCGACAGGGGGCTCCTACGAGCAGTACTTC
CASSSTGGSYEQYF
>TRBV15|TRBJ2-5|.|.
TGTGCCACCAGCAGAGGGGACCGGAGACAGCAAGAGACCCAGTACTTC
CATSRGDRRQQETQYF
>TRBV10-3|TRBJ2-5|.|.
TGTGCCATCAGTGAGTCATTGAGTCTCCAAGAGACCCAGTACTTC
CAISESLSLQETQYF
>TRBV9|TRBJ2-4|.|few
TGTGCCAGCAGCGCCCCCGGAGGCGGGCTAACCAAAAACATTCAGTACTTC
CASSAPGGGLTKNIQYF
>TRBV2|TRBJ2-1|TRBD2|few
TGTGCCAGCAGTGAAGAGTCAGGGAGGGCTAATGAGCAGTTCTTC
CASSEESGRANEQFF
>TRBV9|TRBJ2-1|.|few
TGTGCCAGCAGCGTAGTCGCGGACCTCTACAATGAGCAGTTCTTC
CASSVVADLYNEQFF
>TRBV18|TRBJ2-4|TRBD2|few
TGTGCCAGCTCACCACCGGCTAGCGGGAGTGGCGAGGGAAACATTCAGTACTTC
CASSPPASGSGEGNIQYF
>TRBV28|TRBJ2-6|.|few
TGTGCCAGCAGTTTAACAGCGATGACGAGCTCTGGGGCCAACGTCCTGACTTTC
CASSLTAMTSSGANVLTF
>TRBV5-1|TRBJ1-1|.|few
TGCGCCAGCAGCCAGGGGACGGTTGTGAACACTGAAGCTTTCTTT
CASSQGTVVNTEAFF
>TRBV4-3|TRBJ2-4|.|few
TGCGCCAGCAGCCAAGACTCGGCCCTAGCCAAAAACATTCAGTACTTC
CASSQDSALAKNIQYF
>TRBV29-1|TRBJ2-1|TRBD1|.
TGCAGCGTTGAAACTCCCGGGACAGGGTCCTACAATGAGCAGTTCTTC
CSVETPGTGSYNEQFF
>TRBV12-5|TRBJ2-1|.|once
TGTGCTAGTGGTTTGATGAATGAGCAGTTCTTC
CASGLMNEQFF
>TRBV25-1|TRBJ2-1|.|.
TGTGCCAGCAGTTACAGGGCTGGGGATGAGCAGTTCTTC
CASSYRAGDEQFF
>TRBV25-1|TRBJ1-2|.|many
TGTGCCAGCAGTGAGTACGGAGGATATGGCTACACCTTC
CASSEYGGYGYTF
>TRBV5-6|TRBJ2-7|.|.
TGTGCCAGCAGCTTGGTTGCAGGGAGCTCCTACGAGCAGTACTTC
CASSLVAGSSYEQYF
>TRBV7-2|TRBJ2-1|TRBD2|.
TGTGCCAGCAGCCCTAGGCATACTAGCGGGAGGCCCAATGAGCAGTTCTTC
CASSPRHTSGRPNEQFF
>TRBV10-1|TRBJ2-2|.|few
TGCGCCAGCAGTGAATCTCACAGCACCGGGGAGCTGTTTTTT
CASSESHSTGELFF
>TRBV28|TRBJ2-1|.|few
TGTGCCAGCATCCCGGGCGGGATGAGCTCCTACAATGAGCAGTTCTTC
CASIPGGMSSYNEQFF
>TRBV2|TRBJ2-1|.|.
TGTGCCAGCAAGTGGCAATTTCTATACAATGAGCAGTTCTTC
CASKWQFLYNEQFF
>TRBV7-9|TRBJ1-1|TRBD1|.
TGTGCCAGCAGCTTAGGACAGGGGGTGAACACTGAAGCTTTCTTT
CASSLGQGVNTEAFF
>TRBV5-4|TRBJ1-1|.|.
TGTGCCAGCAGCACAGGGTCGGTATGGAACACTGAAGCTTTCTTT
CASSTGSVWNTEAFF
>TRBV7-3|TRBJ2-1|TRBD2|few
TGTGCCAGCACCCCAAGGACTAGCGGCCCCTACAATGAGCAGTTCTTC
CASTPRTSGPYNEQFF
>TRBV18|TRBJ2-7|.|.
TGTGCCAGCTCACCACCGGTCGGTAACGAGCAGTACTTC
CASSPPVGNEQYF
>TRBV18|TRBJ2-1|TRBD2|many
TGTGCCAGCTCACTAGCGGGAGGCCGGGGTGAGCAGTTCTTC
CASSLAGGRGEQFF
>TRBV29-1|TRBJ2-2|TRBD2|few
TGCAGCGTTGGACTAGCGCTGAACACCGGGGAGCTGTTTTTT
CSVGLALNTGELFF
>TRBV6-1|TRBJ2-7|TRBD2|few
TGTGCCAGCAGCCTCACTAGCGGCCCCTACGAGCAGTACTTC
CASSLTSGPYEQYF
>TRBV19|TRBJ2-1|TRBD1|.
TGTGCCAGTAGTATCACCCAGGGGGCAAAGGCTGAGCAGTTCTTC
CASSITQGAKAEQFF
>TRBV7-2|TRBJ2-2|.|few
TGTGCCAGCAGCTTAGAGCCTCCCGGGGAGCTGTTTTTT
CASSLEPPGELFF
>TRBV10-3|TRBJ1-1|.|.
TGTGCCAGCCAACTGAACACTGAAGCTTTCTTT
CASQLNTEAFF
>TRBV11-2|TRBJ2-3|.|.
TGTGCCAGCAGCGATCCTACGAGGGCCTCGGATACGCAGTATTTT
CASSDPTRASDTQYF
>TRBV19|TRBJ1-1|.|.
TGTGCCAGTAGTACCTCGTGGGGGGCCGACACTGAAGCTTTCTTT
CASSTSWGADTEAFF
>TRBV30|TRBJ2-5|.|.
TGTGCCTGGTCCCCAACCGGAGAGACCCAGTACTTC
CAWSPTGETQYF
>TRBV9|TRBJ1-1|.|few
TGTGCCAGCAGCGTAGGGCAGGAGGGTGAAGCTTTCTTT
CASSVGQEGEAFF
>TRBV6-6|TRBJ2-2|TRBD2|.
TGTGCCAGCAGTTATAACGGGAGGACCGGGGAGCTGTTTTTT
CASSYNGRTGELFF
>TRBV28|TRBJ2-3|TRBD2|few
TGTGCCAGCAGTTTGGAGTTCGGGAGGACGCAGTATTTT
CASSLEFGRTQYF
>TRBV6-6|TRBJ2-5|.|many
TGTGCCAGTTCACGGACAGTCCAAGAGACCCAGTACTTC
CASSRTVQETQYF
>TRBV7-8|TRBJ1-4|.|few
TGTGCCAGCAGCGGCGGGCCGGAAGGTGAAAAACTGTTTTTT
CASSGGPEGEKLFF
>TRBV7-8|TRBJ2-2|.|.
TGTGCCAGCAGCCGGACAGATTACACCGGGGAGCTGTTTTTT
CASSRTDYTGELFF
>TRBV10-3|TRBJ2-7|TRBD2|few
TGTGCCATCAGACTCGGACTAGCGGGAGTGTACGAGCAGTACTTC
CAIRLGLAGVYEQYF
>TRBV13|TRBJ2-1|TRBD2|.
TGTGCCAGCAGCTGGAGCGGGATGGCGTTCTTC
CASSWSGMAFF